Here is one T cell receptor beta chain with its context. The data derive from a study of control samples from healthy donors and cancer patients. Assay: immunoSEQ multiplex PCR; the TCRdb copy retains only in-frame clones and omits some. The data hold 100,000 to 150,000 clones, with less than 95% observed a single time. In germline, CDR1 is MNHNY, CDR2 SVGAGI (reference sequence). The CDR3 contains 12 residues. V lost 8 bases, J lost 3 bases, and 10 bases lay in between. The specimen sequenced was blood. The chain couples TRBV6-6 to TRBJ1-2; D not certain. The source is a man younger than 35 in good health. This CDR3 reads CASYAIDYGYTF. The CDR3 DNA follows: TGTGCCAGCTACGCGATCGACTATGGCTACACCTTC.